The clone carrying this T cell receptor beta chain was seen ten or more times. The entry originates in a study of T-cell memory formation after mild COVID-19. Using its own MiXCR run on the 5' RACE reads, TCRdb lists one record per CDR3 protein. In the table there are 400,000 to 500,000 distinct CDR3 sequences, about a sixth of which are singletons. Germline V gives CDR1 SEHNR, CDR2 FQNEAQ (reference sequence). The CDR3 spans 14 residues. V lost 1 base to trimming and J lost 2 bases, with 5 bases between them. Specimen: PBMCs or a T cell subset sorted from them (not recorded which). The receptor comes from a man aged 18 to 29 who had mild COVID-19 (a few samples of this study predate the infection). Cell type and time point are not known. The V gene is TRBV7-9, the J gene TRBJ2-2; no definite D call. CDR3 protein: CASSLVSNTGELFF. The CDR3, as DNA: TGTGCCAGCAGCTTAGTTAGCAACACCGGGGAGCTGTTTTTT.